This T cell receptor (beta chain) was sequenced in a study of T cell repertoires in cytomegalovirus infection. About the research overall: Use of recently identified HLA-C-restricted and well-studied HLA-B-restricted CMV epitopes was part of the study. Matching HLA type and CMV infection were both indicated by public TCR beta signatures. Study-wide results and limits: What dominated the ex vivo response were HLA-C-restricted CMV-specific TCR beta clonotypes. Cumulative public TCR beta family frequency identified CMV carriers with the relevant HLA.

A single record per CDR3 protein comes from TCRdb applying MiXCR to the reads. The sample has roughly 700,000 distinct CDR3 sequences, roughly 30% seen once. This CDR3 comprises 17 residues. The V gene end was trimmed by 2 bases and the J gene end by 9 bases; junction bases not matched to a gene: 14. Germline V lookup: CDR1 SEHNR, CDR2 FQNEAQ (reference sequence). The table lists this clonotype with a few counts. Its target is unknown. This sequence originates from a human donor in good health (CMV status not recorded). Some clones in this sample may be carry-over from other donors' samples. This sequence joins TRBV7-9 and TRBJ2-1; 9 nucleotides align to TRBD2. The sample was cultured PBMCs, taken from culture after CMV antigen stimulation. The CDR3 DNA is TGTGCCAGCAGCTTACAGGGAGGCGGGGGGGCCGCGGGTGAGCAGTTCTTC. Translating gives CASSLQGGGGAAGEQFF. Full variable domain (rest looked up from reference TRBV7-9 and TRBJ2-1): DTGVSQNPRHKITKRGQNVTFRCDPISEHNRLYWYRQTLGQGPEFLTYFQNEAQLEKSRLLSDRFSAERPKGSFSTLEIQRTEQGDSAMYLCASSLQGGGGAAGEQFFGPGTRLTVL.